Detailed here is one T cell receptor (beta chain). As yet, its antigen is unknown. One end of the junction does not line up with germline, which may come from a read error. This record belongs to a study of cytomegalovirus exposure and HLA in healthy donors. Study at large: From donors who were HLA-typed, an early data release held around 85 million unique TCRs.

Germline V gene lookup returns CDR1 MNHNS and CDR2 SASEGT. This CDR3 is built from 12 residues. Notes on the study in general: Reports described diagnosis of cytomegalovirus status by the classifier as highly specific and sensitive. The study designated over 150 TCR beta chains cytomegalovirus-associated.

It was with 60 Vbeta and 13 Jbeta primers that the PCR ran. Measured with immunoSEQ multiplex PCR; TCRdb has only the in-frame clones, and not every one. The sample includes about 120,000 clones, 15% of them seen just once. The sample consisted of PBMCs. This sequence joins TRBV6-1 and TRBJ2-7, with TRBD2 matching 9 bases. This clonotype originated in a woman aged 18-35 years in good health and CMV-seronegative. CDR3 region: CASSTFGASGDF. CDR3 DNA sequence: TGTGCCAGCAGCACCTTTGGAGCTAGCGGGGACTTC.